This T cell receptor (beta chain) came from a study of long-term antiretroviral therapy in people with HIV. Each specimen consisted of about 0.9-10 million cryopreserved PBMC prior to extraction of DNA. Study-wide results and caveats: Controls had broader CDR3 length ranges than HIV repertoires did.

This clone came up once. Its cognate antigen is unknown. Samples were assayed with immunoSEQ v3.0 at survey level. TCRdb's table, derived via immunoSEQ multiplex PCR, lists solely in-frame clones and lacks some. The sample consists of tens of thousands of clones, 65% to 90% of them appearing once. V lost 0 bases, J lost 6 bases, and 27 bases lay in between. The CDR3 consists of 19 residues. Germline V gene data show CDR1 as LGHNA and CDR2 as YSLEER. The rearrangement links TRBV4-3 to TRBJ2-7; D might be TRBD2 (6 bases). This clonotype was sampled from a man between 18 and 35 years old with HIV. The sample here was unsorted PBMCs, taken 0.3 years after starting antiretroviral therapy. In nucleotides, the CDR3 is TGCGCCAGCAGCCAAGAGGATCGCCCTAGACTAACGGGAGCGGTCGAGCAGTACTTC. Amino acids: CASSQEDRPRLTGAVEQYF.